Sequencing of this TCR beta chain was carried out in a study of early T cells in non-severe SARS-CoV-2 infection (dated by TCRdb to the early 2020s). Regarding the research as a whole: Because TCR sequencing relied on bulk RNA taken from unsorted whole blood, pairing of alpha and beta chains was not possible. Results and caveats for the whole study, not just this receptor: VDJdb matching was skewed toward anti-spike CD8 responses, so virus-specific expansions were likely underestimated and private and CD4 specificities were missed.

This clonotype has a count of ten or more. This clone's antigen is unknown. Base qualities are missing; no much larger clone stands one base away. The study was a case-control design nested within a healthcare worker cohort in London, UK, with weekly nasopharyngeal swab PCR tests and blood sampling. Between 23 and 31 March 2020, the week of the UK lockdown, healthcare workers were enrolled and then followed up weekly for as long as 16 weeks. CDR1 and CDR2, looked up from the germline V gene (reference sequence), are LNHNV and YYDKDF. Cut back by 0 bases and 0 bases, the V and J ends lie 6 bases apart. The CDR3 holds 15 amino acids from the cysteine to the phenylalanine. Only the CDR3 part of the read is kept: 45 bases, read in frame from the first base. Receptor libraries were prepared by 5' RACE. Sequencing instrument: NextSeq 500. To correct for sequencing error and PCR bias, the TCR library protocol tagged individual cDNA molecules with unique molecular identifiers. Both TCR alpha and beta chains were sequenced, and tight co-correlation was observed between alpha and beta sequence abundances in each sample. The source study handled its data this way. V gene, J gene and CDR3 annotation of TCR sequences was performed with Decombinator V4. TCRs were defined as expanded if a significant change between any two time points was detected under a Poisson model with p below 0.0001. Abundances of TCRs were expressed as counts per million after normalisation to the total number of TCRs sequenced in each sample. TRAV1-2 paired with TRAJ12, TRAJ20 or TRAJ33 defined MAIT TCRs, while TRAV10 paired with TRAJ18 defined iNKT TCRs. VDJdb, accessed 1 November 2021, was searched for CMV, EBV and SARS-CoV-2 annotated TCRs, excluding TCRs annotated for multiple antigens. TCRdb reanalyzed the raw reads on its own, using fastp at Q25 for trimming and MiXCR for clone calling, and kept in-frame beta chains. For every CDR3 protein sequence, its rows merge into one entry that carries the most common genes and DNA. TCRdb's processing, not the study's, gives the V and J calls here. The sample has tens of thousands of distinct CDR3 sequences on record, about 5% of them singletons. 15% to 20% of the sample belongs to the ten largest clones.

Sequencing was carried out using whole blood. The sequence derives from an adult who was a healthcare worker with PCR-confirmed SARS-CoV-2 infection or an uninfected control (not recorded which). The chain joins TRBV15 to TRBJ1-3; no D gene can be assigned with confidence. The CDR3 has the sequence CATSRDPSSGNTIYF. The DNA sequence is given as TGTGCCACCAGCAGAGATCCCAGCTCTGGAAACACCATATATTTT.